This T cell receptor (beta chain) was obtained from a study of cytomegalovirus exposure and HLA in healthy donors. This clone occurred a few times. What it binds is not known. Study-wide points: Common viral pathogens were later found to be apparently linked to several of the most significant clusters.

CDR1 and CDR2 (germline): SGHTA, FQGTGA. The CDR3 extends over 13 amino acids. The V end was cut by 5 bases, the J end by 5 bases, with 12 bases between. With 60 Vbeta and 13 Jbeta primers, the PCR was carried out. Data came from immunoSEQ multiplex PCR; TCRdb stores just in-frame clones and leaves some out. The data contain 130,000 or so clones, 8.5% to 10% of them singletons. This receptor was identified in a man aged 40-49 years in good health and CMV-seronegative. Material: PBMCs. V is TRBV7-3 and J is TRBJ1-1; a possible D gene is TRBD1 (6 bases). Written as DNA, the CDR3 is TGTGCCAGCAGCCAATACGGACAGACTGAAGCTTTCTTT. Amino acid sequence: CASSQYGQTEAFF.